Listed here are 9 T cell receptor beta chains from one sample, sequenced in a study of shared clonotypes between healthy human individuals. Positively selected for CCR7, the CD45RO-negative cells used as naive CD8 cells excluded terminally differentiated effector memory CD45RA+ cells. Generated by immunoSEQ multiplex PCR, the TCRdb table keeps only in-frame clones and is missing some. The sample lists about 1,900,000 clones; about 95% were seen once. Sequencing was carried out using naive CD8+ T cells sorted from blood. The source is a man between 18 and 35 years old in good health.

The chain has TRBV25-1 and TRBJ1-1; TRBD1 is a possible D gene (6 bases). CDR1 and CDR2 from the germline V gene are MGHDK and SYGVNS. V lost 0 bases to trimming and J lost 5 bases, with 19 bases between them. The CDR3 has 17 residues. The DNA for the CDR3 is TGTGCCAGCAGTGAATACGGTGACGGGGGGCTCTGGACTGAAGCTTTCTTT. Translating it yields CASSEYGDGGLWTEAFF.

The chain couples TRBV28 to TRBJ2-5; 7 nucleotides agree with TRBD1. CDR1 and CDR2 from the germline V gene are MDHEN and SYDVKM. V lost 6 bases and J lost 2; bases outside the gene matches: 9. This CDR3 spans 15 amino acids. The CDR3 reads CASSLGQAQQETQYF. CDR3 bases: TGTGCCAGCAGCCTTGGACAGGCTCAACAAGAGACCCAGTACTTC.

The CDR3, as DNA: TGCGCCAGCATGGGACAGTCCCCTGAGCAGTACTTC. Residues: CASMGQSPEQYF. V usage is TRBV10-2 and J usage is TRBJ2-7; TRBD1 matches 7 bases. This CDR3 has 12 residues. Germline CDR1 and CDR2: WSHSY and SAAADI. V shed 7 bases and J 7 bases; nucleotides not matched to a gene: 7.

The chain couples TRBV6-1 to TRBJ2-1; 12 bases map to TRBD2. Germline lookup yields CDR1 MNHNS and CDR2 SASEGT. Trimming cost V 3 bases and J 3 bases; bases outside gene matches: 12. The CDR3 contains 19 residues. CDR3: CASSDPASGGVSNYNEQFF. CDR3 nucleotides: TGTGCCAGCAGTGACCCCGCTAGCGGGGGGGTATCGAACTACAATGAGCAGTTCTTC.

As concerns this clone: Other DNA sequences in this sample translate to the same CDR3. V and J are TRBV9 and TRBJ1-1; tentative D call: TRBD1 (5 bases). V was shortened by 4 bases and J by 5 bases, with 12 bases between the two germline ends. CDR1 is SGDLS and CDR2 is YYNGEE in the germline V gene. The CDR3 consists of 13 residues. CDR3 in amino acids: CASSTGGRTEAFF. CDR3 nucleotides: TGTGCCAGCAGCACGGGGGGGAGGACTGAAGCTTTCTTT.

The chain joins TRBV6-9 to TRBJ2-3, with 13 positions matching TRBD2. CDR3 length equals 19 residues. Germline V gene lookup returns CDR1 MNHGY and CDR2 SVAAGI. The V gene end was trimmed by 2 bases and the J gene end by 4 bases; junction bases not matched to a gene: 12. This CDR3 reads CASSYLRLAGGSYADTQYF. The CDR3 nucleotides read TGTGCCAGCAGTTATCTCAGACTAGCGGGAGGCTCCTATGCAGATACGCAGTATTTT.

V and J are TRBV7-9 and TRBJ2-5; D is possibly TRBD1 or TRBD2 (6 bases each). The CDR3 consists of 16 residues. V gave up 0 bases and J gave up 2 bases, with 13 bases separating them. Germline V lookup: CDR1 SEHNR, CDR2 FQNEAQ (reference sequence). CDR3 protein: CASSLAGGPAQETQYF. As DNA, the CDR3 is TGTGCCAGCAGCTTAGCGGGGGGCCCGGCACAAGAGACCCAGTACTTC.

This clone has ten or more counts. The CDR3, as DNA: TGTGCCAGCAGTTTCTATGCCTCTAGCACAGATACGCAGTATTTT. Protein sequence: CASSFYASSTDTQYF. The chain combines TRBV27 with TRBJ2-3; no firm D call. V lost 3 bases and J lost 0, with 10 bases in between. CDR3 size: 15 residues. CDR1 MNHEY and CDR2 SMNVEV come from the germline V gene (reference sequence).

The V gene is TRBV9, the J gene TRBJ2-7; 9 nucleotides align to TRBD1. Germline CDR1 reads SGDLS; CDR2 reads YYNGEE. This CDR3 region has 15 residues. V dropped 3 bases and J dropped 7; count of bases not matched to a gene: 11. DNA of the CDR3: TGTGCCAGCAGCGCTACCGGGACAGGGACGGAGGAGCAGTACTTC. Encoded protein: CASSATGTGTEEQYF. Drawing the rest from reference TRBV9 and TRBJ2-7, the complete variable domain is DSGVTQTPKHLITATGQRVTLRCSPRSGDLSVYWYQQSLDQGLQFLIQYYNGEERAKGNILERFSAQQFPDLHSELNLSSLELGDSALYFCASSATGTGTEEQYFGPGTRLTVT.